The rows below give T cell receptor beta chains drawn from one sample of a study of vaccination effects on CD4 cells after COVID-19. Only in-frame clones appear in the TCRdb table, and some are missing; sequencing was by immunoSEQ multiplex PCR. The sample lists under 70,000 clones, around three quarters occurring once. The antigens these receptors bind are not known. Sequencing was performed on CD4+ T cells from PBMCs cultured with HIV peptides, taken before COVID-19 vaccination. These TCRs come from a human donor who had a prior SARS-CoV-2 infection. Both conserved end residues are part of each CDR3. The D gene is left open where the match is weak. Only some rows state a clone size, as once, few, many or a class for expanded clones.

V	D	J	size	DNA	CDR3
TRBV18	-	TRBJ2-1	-	TGTGCCAGCTCACCAAGGCGGGGCCTCGAGGGCGATGAGCAGTTCTTC	CASSPRRGLEGDEQFF
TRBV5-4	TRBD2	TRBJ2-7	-	TGTGCCAGCAGCCCCGAGAGCGGGAGATCACGCGAGCAGTACTTC	CASSPESGRSREQYF
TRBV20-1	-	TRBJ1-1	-	TGCAGTGCTAGTCCCATCCCTGGGGCTGAAGCTTTCTTT	CSASPIPGAEAFF
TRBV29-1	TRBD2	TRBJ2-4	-	TGCAGCGTTGGGGGGCCCGGACTAGCGGGAATTCAGTACTTC	CSVGGPGLAGIQYF
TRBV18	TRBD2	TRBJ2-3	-	TGTGCCAGCTCAGAGTTCCGGTTTCTAGCGGGAACAGATACGCAGTATTTT	CASSEFRFLAGTDTQYF
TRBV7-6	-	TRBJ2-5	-	TGTGCCAGCAGCTCCCGACAGGATAGTAGAGAGACCCAGTACTTC	CASSSRQDSRETQYF
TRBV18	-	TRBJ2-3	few	TGTGCCAGCTCACCACCATCGGCAGATACGCAGTATTTT	CASSPPSADTQYF
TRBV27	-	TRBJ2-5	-	TGTGCCAGCAGCCCGAGGGACATCTTGGAGGGCCAGTACTTC	CASSPRDILEGQYF
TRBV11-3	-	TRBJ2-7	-	TGTGCCAGCAGCTTCGCGCTGTCCTCCTACGAGCAGTACTTC	CASSFALSSYEQYF
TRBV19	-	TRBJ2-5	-	TGTGCCAGTAGCGGGGACCACCAAGAGACCCAGTACTTC	CASSGDHQETQYF
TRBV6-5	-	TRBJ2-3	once	TGTGCCAGCCTCGATCGGGGCCTCACAGATACGCAGTATTTT	CASLDRGLTDTQYF
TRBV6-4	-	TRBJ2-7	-	TGTGCCATCCCCTCCCGGGACCGCCACAGGGACGAGCAGTACTTC	CAIPSRDRHRDEQYF
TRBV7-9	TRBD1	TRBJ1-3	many	TGTGCCAGCAGCATCGGACAGGGACTCTCTGGAAACACCATATATTTT	CASSIGQGLSGNTIYF
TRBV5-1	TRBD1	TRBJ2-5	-	TGCGCCAGCAAAATAATAGTGACAGGGGGCCAAGAGACCCAGTACTTC	CASKIIVTGGQETQYF
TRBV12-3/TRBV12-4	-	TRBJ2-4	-	TGTGCCAGCAGTTTATGGGGGGAAGACATTCAGTACTTC	CASSLWGEDIQYF
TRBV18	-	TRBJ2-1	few	TGTGCCAGCTCACCCCTCGCAGGGTCCTCCCTTGGGGAGCAGTTCTTC	CASSPLAGSSLGEQFF